This T cell receptor (beta chain) emerged from a study of T cell repertoires in cytomegalovirus infection. For the study at large: TCR beta signatures that were public indicated CMV infection and matching HLA type.

Study conclusions and caveats: Adding up the frequency of public TCR beta families identified people who carried CMV plus the relevant HLA. Within the response measured ex vivo, HLA-C-restricted CMV-specific TCR beta clonotypes were dominant.

For this clonotype: Its cognate antigen is unknown.

TCRdb reanalysed the reads using MiXCR and keeps one entry per CDR3 protein. The sample consists of some 450,000 distinct CDR3 sequences, approximately 30% of them appearing once. V dropped 4 bases and J dropped 0; count of bases not matched to a gene: 5. The CDR3 loop spans 17 amino acids. Germline V lookup: CDR1 SGHRS, CDR2 YFSETQ. This TCR was sampled from a human donor in good health (CMV status not recorded). Some clones in this sample may be carry-over from other donors' samples. The sample was PBMCs. This chain uses TRBV5-1 with TRBJ2-6; TRBD1 agrees at 9 bases. DNA for the CDR3: TGCGCCAGCAGCAAGGGACAGGGACTCTCTGGGGCCAACGTCCTGACTTTC. Translation: CASSKGQGLSGANVLTF.